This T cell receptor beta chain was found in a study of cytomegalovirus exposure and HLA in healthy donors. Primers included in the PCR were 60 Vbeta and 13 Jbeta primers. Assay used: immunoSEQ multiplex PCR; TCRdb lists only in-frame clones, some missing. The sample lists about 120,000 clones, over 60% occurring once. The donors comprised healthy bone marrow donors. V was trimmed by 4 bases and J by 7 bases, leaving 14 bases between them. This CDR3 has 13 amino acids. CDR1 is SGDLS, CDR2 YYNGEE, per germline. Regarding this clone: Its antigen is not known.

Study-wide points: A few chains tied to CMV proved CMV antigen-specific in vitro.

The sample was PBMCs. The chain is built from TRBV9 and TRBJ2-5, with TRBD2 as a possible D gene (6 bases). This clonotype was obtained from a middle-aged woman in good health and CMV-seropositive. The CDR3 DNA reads TGTGCCAGCAGCACCGGGAGTTGGTTGACCCAGTACTTC. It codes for CASSTGSWLTQYF.